This record concerns one TCR beta chain sequence. The entry originates in a study of blood T cell repertoires in COVID-19. Generated by immunoSEQ multiplex PCR, the TCRdb table keeps only in-frame clones and is missing some. In the table there are 150,000 to 160,000 clones, around 85% of which are singletons. This sequence originates from a man aged 55 to 70 with COVID-19, enrolled during active disease. Sequenced: peripheral blood.

The CDR3 bases are TGCGCCAGCAGCTTGAGGAGGGGGGGCAACACTGAAGCTTTCTTT. It translates to CASSLRRGGNTEAFF. V and J are TRBV5-1 and TRBJ1-1; TRBD1 is a possible D gene (6 bases). CDR1 and CDR2 from the germline V gene are SGHRS and YFSETQ. This CDR3 has 15 amino acids. Trimming shortened V by 1 base and J by 2 bases, and 12 bases separated the two germline ends.